These 6 T cell receptor beta chains were all obtained from the same sample, sequenced in a study of PD-1 blockade in classical Hodgkin lymphoma. Profiling relied on immunoSEQ multiplex PCR, and the TCRdb table lists in-frame clones only, not all of them. The sample has 20,000 to 25,000 clones; roughly 77% are singletons. The time point here: cycle 4 day 1 (C4D1), after 5 to 7 weeks of nivolumab. Autologous stem cell transplantation was followed by relapse in every patient, and brentuximab vedotin exposure varied. Sequencing used peripheral blood mononuclear cells (PBMCs), obtained before the fourth cycle of nivolumab. Receptors were obtained from a human donor with classical Hodgkin lymphoma.

Points on this clone: The identical CDR3 is also encoded by other nucleotide sequences in the sample. The chain is built from TRBV19 and TRBJ1-5, with a possible D match to TRBD1 (6 bases). Germline V gene data show CDR1 as LNHDA and CDR2 as SQIVND (reference sequence). Between the trimmed V and J ends, which lost 5 bases and 2 bases, there was a span of 16 bases. The CDR3 has 16 residues. CDR3 sequence: CASSETGAGGNQPQHF. CDR3 DNA sequence: TGTGCCAGTAGTGAGACGGGGGCAGGGGGCAATCAGCCCCAGCATTTT.

The chain's CDR3 is CASSLDRAGGTDTQYF. The CDR3 nucleotides read TGTGCCAGCAGCTTAGATCGAGCAGGGGGCACAGATACGCAGTATTTT. The chain has TRBV11-3 and TRBJ2-3; the D gene is possibly TRBD1 (6 bases). This CDR3 is 16 amino acids long. Deletions cut 0 bases from V and 1 base from J, with 11 bases between. Germline V gives CDR1 SGHNT, CDR2 YENEEA.

This sequence joins TRBV5-6 and TRBJ1-2; 8 nucleotides agree with TRBD1. J was trimmed by 7 bases and V by 0 bases; bases with no gene match: 8. Germline values: CDR1 SGHDT, CDR2 YYEEEE. CDR3 length: 15 amino acids. The CDR3 coding sequence is TGTGCCAGCAGCTTGGGCGGACAGGGCCCTCTTGGCTACACCTTC. Translated: CASSLGGQGPLGYTF.

The chain uses TRBV7-9 and TRBJ1-4, with 11 bases aligning to TRBD1. The J segment lost 7 bases and the V segment lost 4 bases, leaving 5 bases of the junction unmatched. The CDR3 has 15 amino acids. Germline CDR1 is SEHNR and CDR2 is FQNEAQ (reference sequence). The CDR3 DNA reads as TGTGCCAGCAGCTCCGGACAGGGGGCTTCTGAAAAACTGTTTTTT. Its protein product is CASSSGQGASEKLFF.

The genes are TRBV2 and TRBJ2-5; tentatively, D is TRBD2 (5 bases). V was cut by 6 bases and J by 4 bases, with 9 bases left in between. CDR1 is SNHLY, CDR2 FYNNEI, per germline. CDR3 length equals 12 residues. CDR3 bases: TGTGCCAGCAGCACTAGTACAGAGACCCAGTACTTC. Protein sequence: CASSTSTETQYF.

Remarks on this clone: Other nucleotide sequences from this sample produce the same CDR3. The chain employs TRBV18 and TRBJ2-5; 7 nucleotides align to TRBD2. The V gene's germline CDR1 is KGHSH and CDR2 LQKENI. This CDR3 has 14 amino acids. V lost 2 bases to trimming and J lost 3 bases; unmatched junction nucleotides: 3. Here the CDR3 DNA reads TGTGCCAGCTCACCAGGGGGGGGAGAAGAGACCCAGTACTTC. This codes for CASSPGGGEETQYF.